These T cell receptor beta chains were read from a single sample in a study of blood T cells in healthy people across ages. A single record per CDR3 protein comes from TCRdb applying MiXCR to the 5' RACE reads. Here the sample spans around 1,600,000 distinct CDR3 sequences, 40% to 45% being singletons. The sequenced sample was blood. The receptors come from a woman aged 18-29 years in good health. CDR3s include the opening cysteine and the closing phenylalanine or tryptophan. Each record gives: J gene, V gene, D gene, clone size, CDR3 DNA, CDR3 protein. A D gene is named only where the DNA matches it firmly. Where a row states a size, it is once, few, many or the class of an expanded clone; other rows omit it.

>TRBJ1-5|TRBV6-2/TRBV6-3|-|many
TGTGCCAGCAGTTACAGGGGCAATCAGCCCCAGCATTTT
CASSYRGNQPQHF
>TRBJ1-6|TRBV24-1|-|-
TGTGCCACCAGTGAGTCCCCCATAGGTACGGTTCAATCACCCCTCCACTTT
CATSESPIGTVQSPLHF
>TRBJ1-6|TRBV20-1|-|few
TGCAGTGCTAGAGGAGCCGGTTATAATTCACCCCTCCACTTT
CSARGAGYNSPLHF
>TRBJ2-1|TRBV6-6|TRBD2|-
TGTGCGCCCGGGGGAGGGATTTGCAATGAGCAGTTCTTC
CAPGGGICNEQFF
>TRBJ1-2|TRBV12-3/TRBV12-4|-|few
TGTGCCAGCAACCAAGGGGAGAACTATGGCTACACCTTC
CASNQGENYGYTF
>TRBJ1-4|TRBV20-1|-|-
TGCAGTGCTAGACAGGGGCTCAGAAAACTGTTTTTT
CSARQGLRKLFF
>TRBJ2-1|TRBV20-1|TRBD2|few
TGCAGTGCTGTTACTAGCGGGGGGGTGGATGAGCAGTTCTTC
CSAVTSGGVDEQFF
>TRBJ2-7|TRBV2|-|few
TGTGCCAGCAGCGGTGGATCGGCCTACGAGCAGTACTTC
CASSGGSAYEQYF
>TRBJ1-2|TRBV2|-|-
TGTGCCAGCATACAAACGGGGGCTAACTATGGCTACACCTTC
CASIQTGANYGYTF
>TRBJ2-7|TRBV28|TRBD2|few
TGTGCCAGCAGTACCGAAACTAGCGGCTACGAGCAGTACTTC
CASSTETSGYEQYF
>TRBJ2-2|TRBV6-1|-|-
TGTGCCAGCAGATCCGGGACGGCGAACACCGGGGAGCTGTTTTTT
CASRSGTANTGELFF
>TRBJ1-1|TRBV2|TRBD1|-
TGTGCCAGGGACAGGGAGGGAATTATGAACACTGAAGCTTTCTTT
CARDREGIMNTEAFF
>TRBJ2-5|TRBV20-1|-|-
TGCAGTGCTAGAGATCTCAGACTAGACACCTCGACTCCGTACTTC
CSARDLRLDTSTPYF
>TRBJ2-7|TRBV9|-|-
TGTGCCAGCAGCGTTCTTGGGGAATCCTACGAGCAGTACTTC
CASSVLGESYEQYF
>TRBJ2-5|TRBV7-6|TRBD2|-
TGTGCCAGCAGCCCTCGAGCCGTGGCGGGACTACAAGAGACCCAGTACTTC
CASSPRAVAGLQETQYF
>TRBJ2-6|TRBV28|TRBD1|-
TGTGCCAGCAGTCTACCAGGGGGCTCTGGGACCAACGTCCTGACTTTC
CASSLPGGSGTNVLTF
>TRBJ2-1|TRBV6-5|TRBD1|few
TGTGCCAGCAGGGACAGGGATTTCTACAATGAGCAGTTCTTC
CASRDRDFYNEQFF